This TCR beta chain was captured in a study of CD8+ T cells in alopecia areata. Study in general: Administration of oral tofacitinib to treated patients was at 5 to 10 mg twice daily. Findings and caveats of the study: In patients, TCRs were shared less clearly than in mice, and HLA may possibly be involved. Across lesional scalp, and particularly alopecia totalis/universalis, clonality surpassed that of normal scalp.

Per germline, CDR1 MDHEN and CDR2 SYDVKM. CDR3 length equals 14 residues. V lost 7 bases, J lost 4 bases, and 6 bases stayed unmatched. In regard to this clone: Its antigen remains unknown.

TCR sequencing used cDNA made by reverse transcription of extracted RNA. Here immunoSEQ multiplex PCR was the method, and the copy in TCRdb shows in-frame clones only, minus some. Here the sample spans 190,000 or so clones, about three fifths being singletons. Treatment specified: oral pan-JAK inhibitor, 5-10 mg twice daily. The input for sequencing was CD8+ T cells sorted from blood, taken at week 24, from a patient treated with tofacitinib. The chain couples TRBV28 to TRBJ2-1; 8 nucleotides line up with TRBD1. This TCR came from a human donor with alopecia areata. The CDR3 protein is CASTRTGIYNEQFF. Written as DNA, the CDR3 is TGTGCCAGCACCCGGACAGGGATATACAATGAGCAGTTCTTC.